Below, one TCR beta chain is given with its context. Its target is unknown. CDR3 length: 15 residues. CDR1 LNHDA and CDR2 SQIVND come from the germline V gene (reference sequence). Trimming cost V 6 bases and J 4 bases; bases outside gene matches: 7. The data were taken from a study of T cell responses to AZD1222 COVID-19 vaccine. Sequenced by immunoSEQ multiplex PCR; TCRdb stores in-frame clones only, minus some. The sample holds about 100,000 clones; roughly 84% are singletons and the top ten take about 2.5%. Notes on the study in general: When two AZD1222 doses had been given, Spike-specific TCR breadth and depth rose. Donors were chiefly white British, with a greater number of females, and clonal diversity was perhaps underestimated. CD4 TCRs covered the whole spike, strongest at regions 160-218 and 743-854. Baseline serology detected seropositivity in only five to seven AZD1222 recipients.

The chain couples TRBV19 to TRBJ1-3; 9 nucleotides match TRBD1. This clonotype was obtained from an adult in good health. The sample was peripheral blood, taken on day 0 of AZD1222 vaccination. The CDR3 nucleotides read TGTGCCAGTAGCCCGACAGGGGGAGACGGAAACACCATATATTTT. Translated: CASSPTGGDGNTIYF.